This T cell receptor (beta chain) is drawn from a study of cytomegalovirus exposure and HLA in healthy donors. This clone was counted a single time. The antigen remains undetermined. Study-level points and caveats: Confirmation was obtained in vitro that a few CMV-associated chains are specific for CMV antigens.

CDR1 SGHVS and CDR2 FQNEAQ come from the germline V gene. The trim removed 6 bases at V and 3 bases at J, leaving 7 bases unmatched. The CDR3 covers 15 residues. Data came from immunoSEQ multiplex PCR; TCRdb stores just in-frame clones and leaves some out. The sample has 130,000 to 150,000 clones; roughly nine tenths are singletons. The donors were part of the validation cohort of 120 subjects. That cohort was separate from the first cohort, which comprised 700 or so subjects. The V call is TRBV7-8, the J call TRBJ1-5; 8 positions match TRBD1. The source material was PBMCs. This receptor was taken from a man in his late teens or twenties in good health and CMV-seronegative. CDR3 residues: CASRQGGTDNQPQHF. The CDR3 bases are TGTGCCAGCAGACAGGGGGGGACCGACAATCAGCCCCAGCATTTT.